This T cell receptor beta chain came from a study of tumor-infiltrating lymphocytes in primary liver carcinoma. With roughly 0.5 ug total RNA as template and a constant-region primer, TCR beta cDNA was made. The TCR beta library was amplified through three nested multiplex PCR rounds in a modified ARM-PCR procedure. Via MiXCR, TCRdb re-called the multiplex PCR reads, giving one row per CDR3 protein. The sample includes tens of thousands of distinct CDR3 sequences, roughly 80% of them seen just once. Study-level points and caveats: Reduced overlap was seen in tumor-adjacent and tumor-blood pairs versus tumor region pairs.

Extraction of RNA together with DNA used roughly 18-32 mg of unsorted bulk tissue. To note about this clonotype: No antigen is known for it.

The specimen was tumor-adjacent normal liver tissue. This receptor was identified in a woman under 40 with primary liver carcinoma and hepatitis B virus infection.

The CDR3: CAWAGGRGINEQFF. The CDR3 DNA reads TGTGCCTGGGCGGGAGGACGTGGGATCAATGAGCAGTTCTTC. V and J are TRBV6-1 and TRBJ2-1; 8 nucleotides agree with TRBD2. The CDR3 loop spans 14 amino acids. Germline V gene lookup returns CDR1 MNHNS and CDR2 SASEGT. V was pared by 11 bases and J by 6 bases, with 12 bases of the junction left unmatched.